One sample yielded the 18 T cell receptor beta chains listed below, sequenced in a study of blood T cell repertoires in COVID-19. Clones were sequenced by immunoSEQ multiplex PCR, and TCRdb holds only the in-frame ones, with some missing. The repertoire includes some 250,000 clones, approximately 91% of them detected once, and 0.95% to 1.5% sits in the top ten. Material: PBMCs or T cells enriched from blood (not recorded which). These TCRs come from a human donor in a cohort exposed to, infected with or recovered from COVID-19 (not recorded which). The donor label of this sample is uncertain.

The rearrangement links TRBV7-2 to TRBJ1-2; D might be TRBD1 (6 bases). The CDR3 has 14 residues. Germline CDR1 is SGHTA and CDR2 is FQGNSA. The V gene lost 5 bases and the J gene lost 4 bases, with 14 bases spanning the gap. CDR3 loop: CASSPWGQGYGYTF. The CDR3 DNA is TGTGCCAGCAGCCCATGGGGGCAGGGCTATGGCTACACCTTC.

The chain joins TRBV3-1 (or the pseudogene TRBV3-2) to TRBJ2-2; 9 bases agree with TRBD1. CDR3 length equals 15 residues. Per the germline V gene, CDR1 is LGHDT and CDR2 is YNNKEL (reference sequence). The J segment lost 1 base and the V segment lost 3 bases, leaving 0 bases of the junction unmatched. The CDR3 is CASSQDRGNTGELFF. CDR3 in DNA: TGTGCCAGCAGCCAGGACAGGGGGAACACCGGGGAGCTGTTTTTT.

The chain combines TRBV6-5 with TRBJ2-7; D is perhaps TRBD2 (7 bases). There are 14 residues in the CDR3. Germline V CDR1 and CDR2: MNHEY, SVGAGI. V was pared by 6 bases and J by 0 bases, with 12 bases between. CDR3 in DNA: TGTGCCAGCAGGAGGGGGGGTGACTCCTACGAGCAGTACTTC. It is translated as CASRRGGDSYEQYF.

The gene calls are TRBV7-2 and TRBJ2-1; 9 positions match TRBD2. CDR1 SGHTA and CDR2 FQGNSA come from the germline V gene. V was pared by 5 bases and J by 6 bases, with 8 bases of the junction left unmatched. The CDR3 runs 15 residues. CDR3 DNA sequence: TGTGCCAGCAGCCCACCGGGACTAGCATCCAATGAGCAGTTCTTC. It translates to CASSPPGLASNEQFF.

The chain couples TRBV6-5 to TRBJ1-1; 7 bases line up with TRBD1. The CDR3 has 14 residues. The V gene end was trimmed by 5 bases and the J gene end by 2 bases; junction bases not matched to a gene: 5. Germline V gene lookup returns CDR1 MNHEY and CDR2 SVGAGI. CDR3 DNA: TGTGCCAGCAGTCCGCGGACAGGAAACACTGAAGCTTTCTTT. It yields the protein CASSPRTGNTEAFF.

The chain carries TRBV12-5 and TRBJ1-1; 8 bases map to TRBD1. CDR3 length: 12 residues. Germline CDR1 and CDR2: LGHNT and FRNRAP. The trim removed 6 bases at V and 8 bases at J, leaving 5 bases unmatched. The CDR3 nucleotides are TGTGCTAGTGGCGTGGGGGACAGGGAAGCTTTCTTT. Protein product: CASGVGDREAFF.

In DNA, the CDR3 is TGTGCCTCCGGGACAGGGGGCGGGAGCAATCAGCCCCAGCATTTT. This sequence encodes CASGTGGGSNQPQHF. The chain recombines TRBV19 with TRBJ1-5, with 12 bases lining up with TRBD1. Germline V lookup: CDR1 LNHDA, CDR2 SQIVND (reference sequence). V trimming: 11 bases; J trimming: 1 base; junction bases outside the gene matches: 6. The CDR3 is 15 residues long.

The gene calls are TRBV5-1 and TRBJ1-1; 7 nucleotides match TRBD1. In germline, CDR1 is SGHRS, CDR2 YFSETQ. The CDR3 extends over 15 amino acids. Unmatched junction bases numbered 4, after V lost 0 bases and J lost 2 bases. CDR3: CASSLGGQYNTEAFF. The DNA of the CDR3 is TGCGCCAGCAGCTTGGGGGGACAGTATAACACTGAAGCTTTCTTT.

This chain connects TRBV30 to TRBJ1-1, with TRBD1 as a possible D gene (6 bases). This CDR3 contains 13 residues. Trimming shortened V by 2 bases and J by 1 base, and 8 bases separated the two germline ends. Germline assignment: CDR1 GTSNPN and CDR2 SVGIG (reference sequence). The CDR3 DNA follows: TGTGCCTGGAGTACACAGGGGAACACTGAAGCTTTCTTT. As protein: CAWSTQGNTEAFF.

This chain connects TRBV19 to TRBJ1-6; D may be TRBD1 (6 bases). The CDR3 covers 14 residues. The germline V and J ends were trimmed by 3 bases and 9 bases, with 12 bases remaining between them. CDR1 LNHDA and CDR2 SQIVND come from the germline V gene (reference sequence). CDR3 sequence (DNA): TGTGCCAGTAGTATGGGGGCACCGGGTTCACCCCTCCACTTT. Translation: CASSMGAPGSPLHF.

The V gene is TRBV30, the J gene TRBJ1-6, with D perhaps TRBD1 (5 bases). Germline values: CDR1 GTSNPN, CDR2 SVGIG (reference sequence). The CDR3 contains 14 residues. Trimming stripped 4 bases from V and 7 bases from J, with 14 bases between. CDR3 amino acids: CAWNPAGRNSPLHF. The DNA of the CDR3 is TGTGCCTGGAATCCGGCAGGGAGGAATTCACCCCTCCACTTT.

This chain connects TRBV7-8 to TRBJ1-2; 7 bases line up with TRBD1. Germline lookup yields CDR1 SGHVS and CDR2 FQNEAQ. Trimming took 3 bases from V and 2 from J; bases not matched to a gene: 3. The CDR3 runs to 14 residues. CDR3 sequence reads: CASSFGQENYGYTF. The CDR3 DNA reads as TGTGCCAGCAGCTTCGGACAGGAGAACTATGGCTACACCTTC.

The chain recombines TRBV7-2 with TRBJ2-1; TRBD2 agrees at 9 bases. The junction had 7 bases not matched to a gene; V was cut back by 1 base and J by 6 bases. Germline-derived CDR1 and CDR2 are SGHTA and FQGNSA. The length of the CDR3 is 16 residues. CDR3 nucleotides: TGTGCCAGCAGCTTAGTTTGGCGGGGGGGTACCAATGAGCAGTTCTTC. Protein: CASSLVWRGGTNEQFF.

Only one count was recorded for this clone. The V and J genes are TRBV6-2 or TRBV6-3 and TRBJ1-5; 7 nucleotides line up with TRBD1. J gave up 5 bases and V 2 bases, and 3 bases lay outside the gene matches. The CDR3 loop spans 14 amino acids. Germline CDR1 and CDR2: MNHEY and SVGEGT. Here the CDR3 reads CASSYGDRDQPQHF. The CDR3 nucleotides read TGTGCCAGCAGTTACGGTGACAGGGATCAGCCCCAGCATTTT.

CDR3 coding DNA: TGTGCCAGCAGTTACGATTGGGTCAGCGGTGGCTACACCTTC. Its translation is CASSYDWVSGGYTF. V is TRBV6-2 or TRBV6-3 and J is TRBJ1-2; D is undetermined. V dropped 2 bases and J dropped 7 bases, with 14 bases sitting between them. CDR3 size: 14 residues. Germline CDR1 reads MNHEY; CDR2 reads SVGEGT.

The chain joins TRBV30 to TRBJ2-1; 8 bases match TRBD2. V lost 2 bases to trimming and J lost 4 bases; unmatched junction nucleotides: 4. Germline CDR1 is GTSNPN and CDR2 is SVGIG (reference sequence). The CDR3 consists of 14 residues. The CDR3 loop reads CAWSPRGGYNEQFF. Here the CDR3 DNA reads TGTGCCTGGAGTCCCCGGGGGGGTTACAATGAGCAGTTCTTC.

The CDR3 DNA follows: TGTGCCAGCAGCTTCGTCCGTTCGGAGACCCAGTACTTC. It yields the protein CASSFVRSETQYF. The V call is TRBV13, the J call TRBJ2-5; D is uncertain. V was cut by 3 bases and J by 5 bases, with 10 bases left in between. CDR3 length: 13 residues. In germline, CDR1 is PRHDT, CDR2 FYEKMQ (reference sequence). The full variable domain, in which reference TRBV13 and TRBJ2-5 provide the parts outside the CDR3, is AAGVIQSPRHLIKEKRETATLKCYPIPRHDTVYWYQQGPGQDPQFLISFYEKMQSDKGSIPDRFSAQQFSDYHSELNMSSLELGDSALYFCASSFVRSETQYFGPGTRLLVL.

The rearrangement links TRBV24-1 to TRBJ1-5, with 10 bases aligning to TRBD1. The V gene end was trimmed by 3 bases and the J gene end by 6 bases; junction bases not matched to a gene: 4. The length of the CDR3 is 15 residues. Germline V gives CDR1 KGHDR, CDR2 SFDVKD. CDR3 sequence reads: CATSDGQGEGQPQHF. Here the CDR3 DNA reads TGTGCCACCAGTGATGGACAGGGGGAGGGTCAGCCCCAGCATTTT.